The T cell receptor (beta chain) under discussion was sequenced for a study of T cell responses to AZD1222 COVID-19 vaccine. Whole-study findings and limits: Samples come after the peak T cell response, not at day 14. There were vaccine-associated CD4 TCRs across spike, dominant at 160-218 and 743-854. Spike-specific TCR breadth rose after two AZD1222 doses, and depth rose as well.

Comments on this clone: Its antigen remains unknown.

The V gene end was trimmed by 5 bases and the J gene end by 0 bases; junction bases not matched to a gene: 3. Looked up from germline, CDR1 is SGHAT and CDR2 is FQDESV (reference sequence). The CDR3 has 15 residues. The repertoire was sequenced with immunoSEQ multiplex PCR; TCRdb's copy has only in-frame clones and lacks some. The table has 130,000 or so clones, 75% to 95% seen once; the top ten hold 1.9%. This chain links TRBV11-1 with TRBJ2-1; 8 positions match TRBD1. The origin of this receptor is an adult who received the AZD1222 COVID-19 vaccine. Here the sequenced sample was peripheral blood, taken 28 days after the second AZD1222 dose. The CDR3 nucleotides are TGTGCCAGCAGCCGGGGACAGGCCTCCTACAATGAGCAGTTCTTC. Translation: CASSRGQASYNEQFF.